These T cell receptor beta chains were read from a single sample in a study of shared T cell receptors in the human thymus. TCRdb's copy holds only in-frame clones and misses some; the assay was immunoSEQ multiplex PCR. The sample contains almost 550,000 clones, around 78% of which appear only once. The data also belong to a second study, concerning human thymus T cells.

Sequenced: thymocytes. The receptors shown here come from a boy less than two years old with a congenital heart defect. The CDR3 runs from the conserved cysteine through the conserved F or W. The order of the fields is J gene, V gene, D gene, clone size, CDR3 protein, CDR3 DNA. A D gene is named only where the DNA matches it firmly. Not every row has a clone size; where given, it reads once, few, many or a size class.

>TRBJ2-1|TRBV2|TRBD2|-
CATDGTSGRYEQFF
TGTGCCACCGACGGGACTAGCGGGAGGTATGAGCAGTTCTTC
>TRBJ2-7|TRBV28|-|-
CASSCTGLTYEQYF
TGTGCCAGCAGTTGTACAGGGCTGACCTACGAGCAGTACTTC
>TRBJ1-2|TRBV6-5|TRBD1|-
CASHPTGGDYGYTF
TGTGCCAGCCACCCAACAGGGGGGGACTATGGCTACACCTTC
>TRBJ2-3|TRBV28|TRBD2|-
CASSLGTSGGLGTDTQYF
TGTGCCAGCAGTTTAGGAACTAGCGGGGGCCTTGGCACAGATACGCAGTATTTT
>TRBJ2-7|TRBV5-1|-|once
CASSPVQGASVNEQYF
TGCGCCAGCAGCCCGGTCCAAGGGGCCTCCGTTAACGAGCAGTACTTC
>TRBJ2-7|TRBV19|-|-
CASSISGVSYEQYF
TGTGCCAGTAGTATATCGGGGGTGTCCTACGAGCAGTACTTC
>TRBJ2-1|TRBV9|TRBD2|few
CASSVGGSPSYNEQFF
TGTGCCAGCAGCGTGGGAGGGAGCCCTTCCTACAATGAGCAGTTCTTC
>TRBJ2-1|TRBV28|-|-
CASSFGRVVEGRYNEQFF
TGTGCCAGCAGTTTCGGCAGGGTCGTGGAGGGCCGGTACAATGAGCAGTTCTTC
>TRBJ1-1|TRBV5-6|-|-
CASSLEGGKTEAFF
TGTGCCAGCAGCTTGGAGGGAGGTAAGACTGAAGCTTTCTTT
>TRBJ2-1|TRBV4-2|-|-
CASSPGGRPNDEQFF
TGTGCCAGCAGTCCCGGAGGGCGGCCAAACGATGAGCAGTTCTTC
>TRBJ2-7|TRBV6-4|TRBD2|-
CASSLTSGSEQYF
TGTGCCAGCAGTCTGACTAGCGGGAGCGAGCAGTACTTC
>TRBJ2-3|TRBV19|TRBD2|few
CASSHTGVGGDTQYF
TGTGCCAGTAGCCATACGGGAGTGGGGGGGGATACGCAGTATTTT
>TRBJ2-1|TRBV28|TRBD2|-
CASSLPTGERGLFDEQFF
TGTGCCAGCAGTTTACCCACCGGGGAGCGGGGGTTGTTTGATGAGCAGTTCTTC
>TRBJ1-2|TRBV4-3|TRBD1|-
CASSQDGGRRDRDYGYTF
TGCGCCAGCAGCCAAGATGGGGGTCGGCGGGACAGGGACTATGGCTACACCTTC
>TRBJ2-7|TRBV18|TRBD1|-
CASSSVTGASYEQYF
TGTGCCAGCTCATCCGTTACAGGGGCTTCCTACGAGCAGTACTTC
>TRBJ2-7|TRBV28|TRBD2|-
CASSENSGRAGDEQYF
TGTGCCAGCAGTGAAAATAGCGGGAGGGCCGGAGACGAGCAGTACTTC
>TRBJ1-1|TRBV27|TRBD1|-
CASRTRQGDTEAFF
TGTGCCAGCAGAACTCGACAGGGCGACACTGAAGCTTTCTTT
>TRBJ2-7|TRBV27|TRBD2|-
CASSLVASGNHSAHEQYF
TGTGCCAGCAGTTTAGTAGCTAGCGGGAATCATTCAGCGCACGAGCAGTACTTC
>TRBJ1-2|TRBV4-1|TRBD1|-
CASSQDHRGRGYYGYTF
TGCGCCAGCAGCCAAGATCATAGGGGCAGGGGGTACTATGGCTACACCTTC
>TRBJ1-2|TRBV1|-|-
CTSSQDRAGILPDYGYTF
TGCACCAGCAGCCAAGATAGGGCAGGGATCCTACCGGACTATGGCTACACCTTC
>TRBJ2-1|TRBV7-9|TRBD2|-
CASSATSGRTYNEQFF
TGTGCCAGCAGCGCAACTAGCGGGAGAACCTACAATGAGCAGTTCTTC
>TRBJ2-2|TRBV7-2|TRBD2|-
CASSPVGEREYNGELFF
TGTGCCAGCAGCCCCGTCGGGGAGCGGGAGTATAACGGGGAGCTGTTTTTT
>TRBJ2-1|TRBV7-2|-|-
CASSLVLNNEQFF
TGTGCCAGCAGCTTAGTCCTTAATAATGAGCAGTTCTTC
>TRBJ2-7|TRBV10-3|-|-
CAISERGSLVPEQYF
TGTGCCATCAGTGAGCGGGGTAGCCTAGTTCCCGAGCAGTACTTC
>TRBJ2-4|TRBV6-6|-|-
CASSIRGGRFENIQYF
TGTGCCAGCAGCATAAGGGGGGGAAGGTTCGAAAACATTCAGTACTTC